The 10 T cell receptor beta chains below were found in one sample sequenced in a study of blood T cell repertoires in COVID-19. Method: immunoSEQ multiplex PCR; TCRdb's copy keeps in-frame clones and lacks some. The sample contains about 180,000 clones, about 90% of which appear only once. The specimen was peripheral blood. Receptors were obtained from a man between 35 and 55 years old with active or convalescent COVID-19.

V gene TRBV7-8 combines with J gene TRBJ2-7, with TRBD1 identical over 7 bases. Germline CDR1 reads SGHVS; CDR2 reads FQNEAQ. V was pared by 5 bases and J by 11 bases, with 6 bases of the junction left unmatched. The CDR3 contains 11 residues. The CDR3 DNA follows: TGTGCCAGCAGCGTGGGACAGTTTGAGTACTTC. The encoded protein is CASSVGQFEYF.

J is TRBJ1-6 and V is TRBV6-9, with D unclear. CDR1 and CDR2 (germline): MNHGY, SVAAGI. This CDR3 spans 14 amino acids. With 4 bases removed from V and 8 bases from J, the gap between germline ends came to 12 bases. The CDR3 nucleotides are TGTGCCAGCAGTTCCAACTATCCTGATTCACCCCTCCACTTT. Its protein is CASSSNYPDSPLHF.

The CDR3 sequence is CASSLSPSSYNEQFF. In DNA form, the CDR3 reads TGCGCCAGCAGCTTGTCCCCCAGCTCCTACAATGAGCAGTTCTTC. The genes are TRBV5-1 and TRBJ2-1; no clear D gene. The CDR3 runs to 15 residues. Trimming pared 1 base from V and 0 bases from J, leaving 8 bases between. Germline values: CDR1 SGHRS, CDR2 YFSETQ.

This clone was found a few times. The CDR3 region is CATAVGGSNTGELFF. The DNA for the CDR3 is TGTGCCACCGCGGTGGGGGGATCGAACACCGGGGAGCTGTTTTTT. The chain recombines TRBV7-9 with TRBJ2-2, with D perhaps matching TRBD2 (6 bases). V lost 10 bases and J lost 0, with 15 bases in between. Germline values: CDR1 SEHNR, CDR2 FQNEAQ (reference sequence). The CDR3 length is 15 residues.

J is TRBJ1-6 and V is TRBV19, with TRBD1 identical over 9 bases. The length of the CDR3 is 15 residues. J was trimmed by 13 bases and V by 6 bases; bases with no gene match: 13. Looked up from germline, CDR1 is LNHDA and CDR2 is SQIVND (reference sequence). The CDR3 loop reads CASSISGTGSVPLHF. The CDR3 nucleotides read TGTGCCAGTAGCATATCCGGGACAGGGTCCGTGCCCCTCCACTTT.

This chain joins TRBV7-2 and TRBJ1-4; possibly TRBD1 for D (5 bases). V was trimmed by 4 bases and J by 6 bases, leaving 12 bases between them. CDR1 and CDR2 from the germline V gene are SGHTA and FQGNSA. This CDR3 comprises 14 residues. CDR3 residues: CASSSWGEDEKLFF. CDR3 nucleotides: TGTGCCAGCAGCTCTTGGGGCGAGGATGAAAAACTGTTTTTT.

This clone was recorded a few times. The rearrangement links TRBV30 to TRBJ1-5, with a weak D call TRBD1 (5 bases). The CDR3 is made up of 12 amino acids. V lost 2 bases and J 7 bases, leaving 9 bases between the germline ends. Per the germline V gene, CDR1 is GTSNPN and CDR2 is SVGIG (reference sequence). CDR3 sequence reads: CAWSRGGQPQHF. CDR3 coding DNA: TGTGCCTGGAGTCGGGGGGGGCAGCCCCAGCATTTT.

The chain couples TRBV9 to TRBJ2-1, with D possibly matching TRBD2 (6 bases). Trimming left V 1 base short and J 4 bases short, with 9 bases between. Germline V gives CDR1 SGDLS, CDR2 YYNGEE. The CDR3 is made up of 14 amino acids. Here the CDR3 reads CASSVSRGYNEQFF. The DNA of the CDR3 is TGTGCCAGCAGCGTATCCCGGGGGTACAATGAGCAGTTCTTC.

CDR3 DNA: TGTGCCAGCAGTGCTTTCGGACAGGGGCTCGGGGATGAGCAGTTCTTC. Translation: CASSAFGQGLGDEQFF. This chain joins TRBV6-1 and TRBJ2-1; TRBD1 aligns across 9 bases. With 4 bases clipped from V and 8 bases from J, the junction kept 12 bases outside the gene matches. CDR1 and CDR2 (germline): MNHNS, SASEGT. The CDR3 runs to 16 residues.

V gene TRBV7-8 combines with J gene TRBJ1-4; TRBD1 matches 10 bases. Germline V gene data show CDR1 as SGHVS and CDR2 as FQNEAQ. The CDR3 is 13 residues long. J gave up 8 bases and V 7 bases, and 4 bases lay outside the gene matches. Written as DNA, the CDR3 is TGTGCCAGCAAGGGACAGGGGTGGGAAAAACTGTTTTTT. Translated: CASKGQGWEKLFF. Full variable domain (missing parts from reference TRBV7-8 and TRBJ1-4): GAGVSQSPRYKVAKRGQDVALRCDPISGHVSLFWYQQALGQGPEFLTYFQNEAQLDKSGLPSDRFFAERPEGSVSTLKIQRTQQEDSAVYLCASKGQGWEKLFFGSGTQLSVL.